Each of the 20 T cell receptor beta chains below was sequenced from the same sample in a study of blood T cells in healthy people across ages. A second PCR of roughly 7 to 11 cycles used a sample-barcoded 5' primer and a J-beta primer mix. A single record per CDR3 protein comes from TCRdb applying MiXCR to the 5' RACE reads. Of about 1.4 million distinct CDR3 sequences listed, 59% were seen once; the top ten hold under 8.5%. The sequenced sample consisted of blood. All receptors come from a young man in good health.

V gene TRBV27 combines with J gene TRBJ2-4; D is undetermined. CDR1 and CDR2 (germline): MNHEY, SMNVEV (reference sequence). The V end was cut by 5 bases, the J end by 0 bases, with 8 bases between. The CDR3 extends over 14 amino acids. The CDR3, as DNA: TGTGCCAGCAGTCAATCTTTAGCCAAAAACATTCAGTACTTC. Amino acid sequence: CASSQSLAKNIQYF.

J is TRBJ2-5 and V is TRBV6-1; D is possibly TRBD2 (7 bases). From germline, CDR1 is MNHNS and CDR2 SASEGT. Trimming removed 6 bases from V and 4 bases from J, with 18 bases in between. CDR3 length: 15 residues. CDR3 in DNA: TGTGCCAGCAGCTCAAGGGGGGGGGGTCGAGAGACCCAGTACTTC. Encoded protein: CASSSRGGGRETQYF.

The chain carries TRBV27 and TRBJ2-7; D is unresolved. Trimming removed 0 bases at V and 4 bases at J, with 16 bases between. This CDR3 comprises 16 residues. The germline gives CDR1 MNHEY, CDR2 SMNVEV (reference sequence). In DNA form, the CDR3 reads TGTGCCAGCAGTTTATCCTTCCCCACGAACCCTTACGAGCAGTACTTC. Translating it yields CASSLSFPTNPYEQYF.

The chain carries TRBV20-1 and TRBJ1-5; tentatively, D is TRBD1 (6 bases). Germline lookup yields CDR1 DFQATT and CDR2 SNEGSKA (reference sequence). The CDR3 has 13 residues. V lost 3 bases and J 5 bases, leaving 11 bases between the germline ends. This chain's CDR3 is CSARNREDQPQHF. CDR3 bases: TGCAGTGCTAGGAACAGGGAAGATCAGCCCCAGCATTTT.

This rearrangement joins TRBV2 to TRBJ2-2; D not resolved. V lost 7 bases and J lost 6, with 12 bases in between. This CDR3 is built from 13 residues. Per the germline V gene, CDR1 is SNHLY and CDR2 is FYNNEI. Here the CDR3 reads CASNRAWAGELFF. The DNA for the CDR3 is TGTGCCAGCAATAGGGCCTGGGCCGGGGAGCTGTTTTTT.

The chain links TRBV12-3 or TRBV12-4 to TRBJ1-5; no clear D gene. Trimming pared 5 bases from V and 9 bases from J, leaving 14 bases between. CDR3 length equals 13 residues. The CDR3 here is CASSPSRASPQHF. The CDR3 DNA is TGTGCCAGCAGTCCGTCGAGGGCCTCGCCCCAGCATTTT.

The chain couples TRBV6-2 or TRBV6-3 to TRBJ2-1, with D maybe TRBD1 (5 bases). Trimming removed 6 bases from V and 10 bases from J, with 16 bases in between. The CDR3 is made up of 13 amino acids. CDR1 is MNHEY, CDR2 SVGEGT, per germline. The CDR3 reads CASSPVIAGEQFF. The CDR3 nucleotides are TGTGCCAGCAGCCCCGTGATAGCAGGGGAGCAGTTCTTC.

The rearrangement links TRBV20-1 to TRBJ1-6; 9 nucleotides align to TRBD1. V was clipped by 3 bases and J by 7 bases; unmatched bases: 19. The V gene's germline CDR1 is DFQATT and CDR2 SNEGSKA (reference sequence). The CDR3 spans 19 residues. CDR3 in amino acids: CSASTVPGQGRLRNSPLHF. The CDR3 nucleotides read TGCAGTGCTAGTACGGTCCCGGGACAGGGAAGGCTCCGCAATTCACCCCTCCACTTT.

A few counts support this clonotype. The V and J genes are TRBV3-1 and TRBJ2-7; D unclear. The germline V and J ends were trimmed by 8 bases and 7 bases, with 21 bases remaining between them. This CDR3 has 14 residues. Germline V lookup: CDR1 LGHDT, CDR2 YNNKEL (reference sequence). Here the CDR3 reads CASRRSVGDNEQYF. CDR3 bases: TGTGCCAGCCGTCGGTCGGTGGGCGACAATGAGCAGTACTTC.

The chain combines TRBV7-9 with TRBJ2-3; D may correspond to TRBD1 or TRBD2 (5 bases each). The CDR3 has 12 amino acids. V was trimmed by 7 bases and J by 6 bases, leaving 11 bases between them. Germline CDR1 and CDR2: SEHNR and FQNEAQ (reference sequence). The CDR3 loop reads CASTWGMDTQYF. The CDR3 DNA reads TGTGCCAGCACCTGGGGGATGGATACGCAGTATTTT.

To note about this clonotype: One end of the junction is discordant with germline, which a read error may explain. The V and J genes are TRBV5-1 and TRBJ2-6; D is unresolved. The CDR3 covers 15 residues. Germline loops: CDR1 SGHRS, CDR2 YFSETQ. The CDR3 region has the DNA TGCGCCAACAGCTTGTCAAGGTCTGGGGCCAACGTCCTGACTTTC. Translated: CANSLSRSGANVLTF.

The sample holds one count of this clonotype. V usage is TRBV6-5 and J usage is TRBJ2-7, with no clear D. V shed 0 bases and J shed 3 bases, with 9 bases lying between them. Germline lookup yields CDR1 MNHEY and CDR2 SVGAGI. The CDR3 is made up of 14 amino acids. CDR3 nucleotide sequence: TGTGCCAGCAGTTACTCTTCAAGGCTCTACGAGCAGTACTTC. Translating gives CASSYSSRLYEQYF.

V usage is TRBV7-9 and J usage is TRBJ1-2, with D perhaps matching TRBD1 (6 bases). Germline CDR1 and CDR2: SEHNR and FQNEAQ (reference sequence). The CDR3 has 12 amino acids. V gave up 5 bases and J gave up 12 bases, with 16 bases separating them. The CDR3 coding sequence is TGTGCCAGCAGCCCCCCGGGGGGGGCGAACACCTTC. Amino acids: CASSPPGGANTF. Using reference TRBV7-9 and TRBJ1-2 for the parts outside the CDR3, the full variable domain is DTGVSQNPRHKITKRGQNVTFRCDPISEHNRLYWYRQTLGQGPEFLTYFQNEAQLEKSRLLSDRFSAERPKGSFSTLEIQRTEQGDSAMYLCASSPPGGANTFGSGTRLTVV.

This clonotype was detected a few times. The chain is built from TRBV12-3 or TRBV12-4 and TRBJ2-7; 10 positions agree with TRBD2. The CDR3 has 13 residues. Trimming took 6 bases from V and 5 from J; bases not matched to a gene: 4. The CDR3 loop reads CASSTGTSDEQYF. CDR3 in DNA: TGTGCCAGCAGCACCGGGACTAGCGACGAGCAGTACTTC.

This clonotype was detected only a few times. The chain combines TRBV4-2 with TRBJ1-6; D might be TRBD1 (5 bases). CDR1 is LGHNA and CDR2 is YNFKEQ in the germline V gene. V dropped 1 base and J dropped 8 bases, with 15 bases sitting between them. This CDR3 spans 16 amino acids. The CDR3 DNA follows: TGTGCCAGCAGCCAAGCTCCCGCAGGGTACGATTCACCCCTCCACTTT. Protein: CASSQAPAGYDSPLHF.

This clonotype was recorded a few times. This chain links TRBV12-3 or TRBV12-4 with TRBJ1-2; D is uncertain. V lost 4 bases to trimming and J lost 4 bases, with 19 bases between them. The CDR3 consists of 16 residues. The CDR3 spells CASSYRGIGDGYGYTF. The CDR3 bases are TGTGCCAGCAGTTACCGGGGAATCGGGGATGGCTATGGCTACACCTTC.

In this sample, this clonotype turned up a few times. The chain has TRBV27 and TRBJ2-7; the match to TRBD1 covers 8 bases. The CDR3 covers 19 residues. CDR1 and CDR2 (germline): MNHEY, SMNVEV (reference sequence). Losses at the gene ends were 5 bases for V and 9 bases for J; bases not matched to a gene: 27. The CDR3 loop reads CASSVVSGTGYYVGYSQYF. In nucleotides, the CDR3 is TGTGCCAGCAGTGTCGTATCCGGGACAGGATACTACGTGGGATATTCGCAGTACTTC.

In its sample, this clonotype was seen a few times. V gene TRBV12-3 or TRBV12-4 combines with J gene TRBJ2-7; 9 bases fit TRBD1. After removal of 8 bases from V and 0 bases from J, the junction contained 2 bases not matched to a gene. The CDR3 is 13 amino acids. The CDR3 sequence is CASGQGISYEQYF. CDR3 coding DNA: TGTGCCAGCGGACAGGGGATCTCCTACGAGCAGTACTTC.

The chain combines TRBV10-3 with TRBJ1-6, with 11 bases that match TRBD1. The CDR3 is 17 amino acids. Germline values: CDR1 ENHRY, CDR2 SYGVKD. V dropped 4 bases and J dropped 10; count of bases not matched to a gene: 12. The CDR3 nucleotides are TGTGCCATCAGTGTAACAATAGGACAGGGGGCTCGCTCACCCCTCCACTTT. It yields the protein CAISVTIGQGARSPLHF.

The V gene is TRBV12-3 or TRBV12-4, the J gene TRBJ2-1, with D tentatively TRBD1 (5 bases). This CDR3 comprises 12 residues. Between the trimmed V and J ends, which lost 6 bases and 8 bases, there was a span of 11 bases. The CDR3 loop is CASRQVRDEQFF. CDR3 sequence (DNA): TGTGCCAGCAGACAGGTTAGAGATGAGCAGTTCTTC.